This paragraph covers one T cell receptor beta chain sequence. This sample is drawn from a study of cytomegalovirus exposure and HLA in healthy donors. Trimming took 6 bases from V and 1 from J; bases not matched to a gene: 8. This CDR3 contains 15 residues. Looked up from germline, CDR1 is MNHEY and CDR2 is SMNVEV (reference sequence). The protocol was immunoSEQ multiplex PCR, while the TCRdb copy is restricted to in-frame clones and leaves out a portion. The sample lists 130,000 to 150,000 clones; around nine tenths were seen once. The rearrangement links TRBV27 to TRBJ2-7; TRBD1 matches 8 bases. This TCR was sampled from a woman in her late teens or twenties in good health and CMV-seropositive. The sequenced sample consisted of PBMCs. CDR3 amino acids: CASRSRQGFSYEQYF. The CDR3 DNA follows: TGTGCCAGCAGATCTCGACAGGGGTTTTCCTACGAGCAGTACTTC.